This T cell receptor beta chain originates from a study of radiotherapy plus CTLA-4 blockade in lung cancer. Study-wide results and caveats: There was expansion of tumor-derived TCR clones in blood after radiotherapy plus ipilimumab.

Remarks on this clone: Its antigen remains unknown.

There are 13 residues in the CDR3. The germline CDR1 and CDR2 sequences are SQVTM and ANQGSEA. V was clipped by 5 bases and J by 0 bases; unmatched bases: 1. Generated by immunoSEQ multiplex PCR, the TCRdb table keeps only in-frame clones and is missing some. The sample contains about 67,000 clones, roughly 76% of which appear only once. The receptor was isolated from a human donor with non-small cell lung cancer whose response to radiotherapy plus ipilimumab could not be evaluated. Some clones in this sample may be carry-over from other donors' samples. The sample consisted of peripheral blood, taken from a patient treated with radiotherapy plus ipilimumab. The gene calls are TRBV29-1 and TRBJ2-1; 7 bases are a match to TRBD2. CDR3 loop: CSVQRGSYNEQFF. The CDR3, as DNA: TGCAGCGTTCAGCGGGGCTCCTACAATGAGCAGTTCTTC.